A single sample gave rise to the 5 T cell receptor beta chains below, sequenced in a study of vaccination effects on CD4 cells after COVID-19. It was after nine to ten days of culture that CD4+ T cells were isolated. Two-dose vaccination with either BNT162b2 or mRNA-1273 was given to the participants. Profiling relied on immunoSEQ multiplex PCR, and the TCRdb table lists in-frame clones only, not all of them. The sample lists about 40,000 clones, around 71% occurring once. No antigen is known for these receptors. The starting material was CD4+ T cells from PBMCs cultured without peptide, obtained after COVID-19 vaccination. The receptor set was obtained from a human donor who received a COVID-19 vaccine.

The chain employs TRBV24-1 and TRBJ2-5, with 8 bases aligning to TRBD2. Germline lookup yields CDR1 KGHDR and CDR2 SFDVKD. The CDR3 loop spans 15 amino acids. V was clipped by 4 bases and J by 2 bases; unmatched bases: 5. CDR3 DNA: TGTGCCACCAGTGAGGAGAGCGGGAGACAAGAGACCCAGTACTTC. This sequence encodes CATSEESGRQETQYF.

The J gene is TRBJ1-4, the V gene TRBV29-1, with TRBD1 identical over 8 bases. Germline V gene data show CDR1 as SQVTM and CDR2 as ANQGSEA. CDR3 length: 13 residues. Unmatched junction bases numbered 4, after V lost 7 bases and J lost 3 bases. CDR3 region: CSAQQGANEKLFF. The DNA of the CDR3 is TGCAGCGCCCAACAGGGGGCTAATGAAAAACTGTTTTTT.

This clone was counted only a few times. The chain combines TRBV14 with TRBJ1-6, with TRBD1 matching 9 bases. CDR1 and CDR2 (germline): SGHDN, FVKESK. J lost 2 bases, V lost 1 base, and 9 bases had no gene match. The CDR3 is made up of 19 amino acids. The CDR3 DNA reads TGTGCCAGCAGCCAAGTCCAAGGACAGGGGTTCACCTATAATTCACCCCTCCACTTT. Translating it yields CASSQVQGQGFTYNSPLHF.

The sample holds a few counts of this clone. The chain recombines TRBV1 with TRBJ1-2. TRBV1 is noted as a pseudogene. CDR3 length equals 14 residues. The CDR3 protein is CTSSQIRINYGYTF. The CDR3 coding sequence is TGCACCAGCAGCCAGATCCGAATTAACTATGGCTACACCTTC.

The chain employs TRBV5-5 and TRBJ2-2, with a weak D call TRBD2 (5 bases). The germline gives CDR1 SGHKS, CDR2 YYEKEE (reference sequence). This CDR3 spans 13 amino acids. V was clipped by 0 bases and J by 8 bases, with 8 bases between them. For the CDR3, the DNA is TGTGCCAGCAGCTTGGATCGGAGGGGGGAGCTGTTTTTT. Protein: CASSLDRRGELFF.